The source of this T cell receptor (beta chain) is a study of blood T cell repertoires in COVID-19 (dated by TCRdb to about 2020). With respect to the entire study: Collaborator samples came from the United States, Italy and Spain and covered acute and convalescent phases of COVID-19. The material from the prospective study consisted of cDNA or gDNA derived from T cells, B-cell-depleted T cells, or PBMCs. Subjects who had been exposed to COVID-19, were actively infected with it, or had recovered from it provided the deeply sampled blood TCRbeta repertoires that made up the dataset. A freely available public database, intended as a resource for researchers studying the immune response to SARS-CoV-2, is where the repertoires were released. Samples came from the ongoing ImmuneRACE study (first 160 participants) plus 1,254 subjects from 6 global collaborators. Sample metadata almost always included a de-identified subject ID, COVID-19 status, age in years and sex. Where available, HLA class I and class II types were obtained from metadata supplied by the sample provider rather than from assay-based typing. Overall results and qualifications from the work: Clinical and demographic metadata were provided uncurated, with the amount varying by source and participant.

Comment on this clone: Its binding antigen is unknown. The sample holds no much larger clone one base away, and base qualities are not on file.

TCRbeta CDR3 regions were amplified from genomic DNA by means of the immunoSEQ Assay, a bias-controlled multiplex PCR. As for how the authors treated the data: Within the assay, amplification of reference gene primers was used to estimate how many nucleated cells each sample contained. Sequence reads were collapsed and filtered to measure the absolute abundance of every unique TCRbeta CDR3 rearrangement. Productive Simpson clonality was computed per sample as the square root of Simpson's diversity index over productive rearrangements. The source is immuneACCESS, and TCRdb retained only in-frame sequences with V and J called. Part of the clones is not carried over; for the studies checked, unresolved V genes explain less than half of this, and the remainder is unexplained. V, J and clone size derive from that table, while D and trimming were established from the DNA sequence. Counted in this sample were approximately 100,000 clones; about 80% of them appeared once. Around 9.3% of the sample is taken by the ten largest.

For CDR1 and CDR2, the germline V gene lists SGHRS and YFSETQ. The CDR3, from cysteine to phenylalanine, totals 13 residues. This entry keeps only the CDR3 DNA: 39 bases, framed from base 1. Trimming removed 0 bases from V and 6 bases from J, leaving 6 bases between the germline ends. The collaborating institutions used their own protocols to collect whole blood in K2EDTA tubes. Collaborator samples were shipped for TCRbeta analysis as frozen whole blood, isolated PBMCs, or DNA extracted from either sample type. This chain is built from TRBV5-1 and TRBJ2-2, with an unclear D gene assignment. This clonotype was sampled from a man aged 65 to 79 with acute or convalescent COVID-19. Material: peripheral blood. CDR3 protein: CASSLDPAGELFF. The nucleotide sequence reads TGCGCCAGCAGCTTGGACCCAGCCGGGGAGCTGTTTTTT.